The T cell receptor beta chain described here comes from a study of siplizumab effects on memory and regulatory T cells (dated by TCRdb to about 2019). Regarding the research as a whole: The study looked at the effect of siplizumab, an anti-CD2 antibody, on alloreactive T-cell subsets in allogeneic mixed lymphocyte reactions made from human PBMCs. The research as a whole found: No functional confirmation was obtained for the suppressive function of proliferating Tregs from siplizumab cultures. Unstimulated naive T cells appeared more diverse than memory T cells, and naive cells seemed to contribute substantially to the alloresponse. Among mappable alloreactive CD4+ clones, an average Treg-derived fraction of approximately 73% was observed with siplizumab, compared with 25% to 30% in control reactions. Sequences below about 10^-5 frequency were poorly captured, so only a minor fraction of alloreactive clones could be mapped to unstimulated subsets. Siplizumab significantly lowered the cumulative frequency of alloreactive sequences that could be traced to unstimulated CD4+ memory T cells. For roughly 75-96% of proliferating CD4+ or CD8+ clones, no naive or memory phenotype could be assigned.

Libraries were constructed by the immunoSEQ multiplex PCR assay. Approximately 93,000 TCR templates per sample were assayed by the deep sequencing platform. Genomic DNA extracted from sorted T cells was the material used for TCRbeta CDR3 sequencing. Processing in the source paper ran as follows. Clonal analysis of TCRbeta CDR3 data was done in the R programming language. Alloreactive CD4+ and CD8+ clones were identified by comparing unstimulated samples to CFSE-low samples taken after the reaction. Regulatory or non-regulatory origin of alloreactive CD4+ clones was assigned by matching sequences to the sorted unstimulated Treg and non-Treg repertoires. The table comes from immuneACCESS by way of TCRdb, which keeps in-frame sequences with V and J called. Part of the clones is missing from these tables; in studies checked, under half for an unresolved V gene and the rest for unknown reasons. The V and J calls and clone size are taken from that table; D and trimming were inferred from the DNA. The sample table holds some 100,000 clones, of which about 91% were seen once. The ten largest clones capture about 2.4% of the sample.

The germline V end is reduced by 4 bases and the J end by 9 bases; junction bases left unmatched: 12. The cysteine opens and the phenylalanine closes a CDR3 of 15 amino acids. Only the CDR3 part of the read is kept: 45 bases, read in frame from the first base. The germline V gene sets CDR1 to MDHEN and CDR2 to SYDVKM. Sorted unstimulated T cells, along with proliferating T cells recovered from mixed lymphocyte reactions, underwent TCRbeta CDR3 sequencing. Fresh whole blood from approximately ten HLA-typed healthy donors was used to isolate PBMCs. With regard to this clone: Which antigen it targets is not known. Base qualities are not at hand, and no much larger clone is one base apart.

The V and J segments used are TRBV28 and TRBJ2-1; the central 7 bases match TRBD2. Sequenced sample: CD4+ T cells sorted from blood. This receptor was obtained from a human donor in good health. Some clones in this sample may be carry-over from other donors' samples. The CDR3 region reads CASSSNSGRYGEQFF. The DNA reads as follows: TGTGCCAGCAGTTCTAATAGCGGGCGGTACGGTGAGCAGTTCTTC.